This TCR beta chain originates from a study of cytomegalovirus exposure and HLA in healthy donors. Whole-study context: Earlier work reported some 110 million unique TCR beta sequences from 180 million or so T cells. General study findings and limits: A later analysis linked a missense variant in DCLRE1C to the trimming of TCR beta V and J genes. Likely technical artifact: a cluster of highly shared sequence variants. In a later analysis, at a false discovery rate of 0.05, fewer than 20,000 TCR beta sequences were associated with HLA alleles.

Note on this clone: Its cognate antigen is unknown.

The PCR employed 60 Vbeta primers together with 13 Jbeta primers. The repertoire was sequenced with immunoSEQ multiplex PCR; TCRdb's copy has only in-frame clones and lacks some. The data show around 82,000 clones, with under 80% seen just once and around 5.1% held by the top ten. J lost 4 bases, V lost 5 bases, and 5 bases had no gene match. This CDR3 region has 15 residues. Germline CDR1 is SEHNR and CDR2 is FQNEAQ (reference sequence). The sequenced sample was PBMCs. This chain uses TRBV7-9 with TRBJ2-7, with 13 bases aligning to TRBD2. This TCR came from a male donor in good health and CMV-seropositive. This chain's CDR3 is CASSPGGLAGYEQYF. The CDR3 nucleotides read TGTGCCAGCAGCCCAGGGGGACTAGCGGGATACGAGCAGTACTTC.